One TCR beta chain is described in this entry. Assay used: immunoSEQ multiplex PCR; TCRdb lists only in-frame clones, some missing. The sample comprises approximately 390,000 clones, around nine tenths of which are singletons, and roughly 9.4% rests with the top ten. The source of the sample is a study of blood T cell repertoires in COVID-19. Trimming took off 1 base at V and 5 bases at J, with 7 bases between the two ends. Germline-derived CDR1 and CDR2 are SGHVS and FNYEAQ. The CDR3 loop spans 13 amino acids. The cohort comprised adults aged roughly 18 to 95 years residing in about 25 US areas. Assignments of participants to cohorts depended upon their own reported clinical history.

The chain employs TRBV7-6 and TRBJ2-3; possibly TRBD2 for D (5 bases). Sequencing used PBMCs or T cells enriched from blood (not recorded which). This sequence originates from a woman between 50 and 59 years old who had recovered from COVID-19. The CDR3 region has the DNA TGTGCCAGCAGCTTAGACGGGGTAGATACGCAGTATTTT. Its protein is CASSLDGVDTQYF. Full variable domain (missing parts from reference TRBV7-6 and TRBJ2-3): GAGVSQSPRYKVTKRGQDVALRCDPISGHVSLYWYRQALGQGPEFLTYFNYEAQQDKSGLPNDRFSAERPEGSISTLTIQRTEQRDSAMYRCASSLDGVDTQYFGPGTRLTVL.